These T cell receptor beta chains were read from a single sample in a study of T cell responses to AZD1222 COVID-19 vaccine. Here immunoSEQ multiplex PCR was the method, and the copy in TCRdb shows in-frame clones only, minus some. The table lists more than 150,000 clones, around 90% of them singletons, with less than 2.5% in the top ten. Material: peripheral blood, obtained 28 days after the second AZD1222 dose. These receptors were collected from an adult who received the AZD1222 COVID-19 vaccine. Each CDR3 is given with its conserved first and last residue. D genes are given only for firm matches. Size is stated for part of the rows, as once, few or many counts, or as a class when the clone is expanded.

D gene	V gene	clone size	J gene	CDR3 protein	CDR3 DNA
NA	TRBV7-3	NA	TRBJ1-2	CASRPSEGVVGYTF	TGTGCCAGCAGACCTTCGGAGGGGGTAGTTGGCTACACCTTC
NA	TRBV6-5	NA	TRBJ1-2	CASSYLDSNYGYTF	TGTGCCAGCAGTTACCTGGACAGCAACTATGGCTACACCTTC
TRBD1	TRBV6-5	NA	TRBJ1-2	CASSYLTGVDYGYTF	TGTGCCAGCAGTTATCTGACAGGGGTTGACTATGGCTACACCTTC
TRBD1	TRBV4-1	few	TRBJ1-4	CASSQAGTGVGNEKLFF	TGCGCCAGCAGCCAAGCGGGGACAGGGGTGGGGAATGAAAAACTGTTTTTT
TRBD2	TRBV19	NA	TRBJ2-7	CASSRTRGSSYEQYF	TGTGCCAGTAGTCGAACGCGCGGGAGCTCCTACGAGCAGTACTTC
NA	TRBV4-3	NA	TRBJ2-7	CASSQDDMGLGQYF	TGCGCCAGCAGCCAAGATGATATGGGTTTGGGGCAGTACTTC
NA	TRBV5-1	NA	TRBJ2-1	CASSWGGTRGNEQFF	TGCGCCAGCAGCTGGGGAGGTACTAGGGGCAATGAGCAGTTCTTC
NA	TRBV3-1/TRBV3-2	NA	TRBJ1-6	CASSITKGGVNSPLHF	TGTGCCAGCAGCATAACCAAGGGAGGGGTTAATTCACCCCTCCACTTT
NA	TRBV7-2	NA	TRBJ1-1	CASSLGPRNTEAFF	TGTGCCAGCAGCTTAGGGCCCCGGAACACTGAAGCTTTCTTT
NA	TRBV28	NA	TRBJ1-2	CASRQEGGVYGYTF	TGTGCCAGCAGGCAGGAGGGGGGCGTCTATGGCTACACCTTC
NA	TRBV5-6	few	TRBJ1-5	CASSLSDLGSNQPQHF	TGTGCCAGCAGCTTATCGGATCTGGGAAGCAATCAGCCCCAGCATTTT
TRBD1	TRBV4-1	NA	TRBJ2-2	CASSQELPGQGDSGELFF	TGCGCCAGCAGCCAAGAGCTTCCGGGACAGGGTGACTCCGGGGAGCTGTTTTTT
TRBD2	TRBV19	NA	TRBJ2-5	CASSPRRLAGAGETQYF	TGTGCCAGTAGTCCTAGGAGACTAGCGGGAGCGGGGGAGACCCAGTACTTC
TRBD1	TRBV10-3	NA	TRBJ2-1	CAIRTGDGDWDEQFF	TGTGCCATCAGGACAGGGGACGGGGATTGGGATGAGCAGTTCTTC
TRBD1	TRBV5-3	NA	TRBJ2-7	CARSPPQGAGEQYF	TGTGCCAGAAGCCCCCCCCAGGGGGCTGGGGAGCAGTACTTC
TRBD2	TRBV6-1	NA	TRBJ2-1	CASSDIAGAYNEQFF	TGTGCCAGCAGTGATATAGCGGGAGCCTACAATGAGCAGTTCTTC
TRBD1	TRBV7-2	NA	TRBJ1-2	CASESGTGRGGYTF	TGTGCCAGCGAATCAGGGACAGGGAGAGGGGGCTACACCTTC
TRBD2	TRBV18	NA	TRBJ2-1	CASSPWTSGSRNEQFF	TGTGCCAGCTCACCGTGGACTAGCGGCTCTCGGAATGAGCAGTTCTTC
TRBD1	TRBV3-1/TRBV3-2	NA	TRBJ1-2	CASSHDRGPIFYGYTF	TGTGCCAGCAGCCACGACAGGGGTCCGATTTTCTATGGCTACACCTTC
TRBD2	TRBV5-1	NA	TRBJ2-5	CATRTSGRALWETQYF	TGCGCCACCAGGACTAGCGGGAGGGCCCTCTGGGAGACCCAGTACTTC
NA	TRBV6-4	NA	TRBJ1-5	CASRGQQGYSNQPQHF	TGTGCCAGCAGAGGCCAACAGGGTTATAGCAATCAGCCCCAGCATTTT
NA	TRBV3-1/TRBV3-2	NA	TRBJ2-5	CASSQEPEQETQYF	TGTGCCAGCAGCCAAGAGCCTGAACAAGAGACCCAGTACTTC
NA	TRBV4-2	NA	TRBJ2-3	CASSKSDTQYF	TGTGCCAGCAGCAAATCAGATACGCAGTATTTT
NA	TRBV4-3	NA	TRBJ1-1	CASSQDWPGLRTEAFF	TGCGCCAGCAGCCAAGACTGGCCGGGCCTGAGGACTGAAGCTTTCTTT
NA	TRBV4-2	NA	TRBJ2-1	CASSQEGGASYNEQFF	TGTGCCAGCAGCCAAGAGGGGGGGGCCTCCTACAATGAGCAGTTCTTC
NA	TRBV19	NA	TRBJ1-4	CASSSRPLDEKLFF	TGTGCCAGTAGCTCACGACCCCTGGATGAAAAACTGTTTTTT
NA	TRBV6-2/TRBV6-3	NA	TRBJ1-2	CASSYRLDYGYTF	TGTGCCAGCAGTTACCGTCTGGACTATGGCTACACCTTC
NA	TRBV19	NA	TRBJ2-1	CASSNRWDEQFF	TGTGCCAGTAGTAATAGGTGGGATGAGCAGTTCTTC
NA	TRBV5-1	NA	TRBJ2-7	CASSLAPIPSYEQYF	TGCGCCAGCAGCTTGGCCCCCATCCCGAGCTACGAGCAGTACTTC
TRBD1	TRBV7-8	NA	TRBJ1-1	CASSQPGGLNTEAFF	TGTGCCAGCAGCCAGCCAGGGGGGCTGAACACTGAAGCTTTCTTT
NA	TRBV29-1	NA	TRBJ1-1	CSVSRDKTREAFF	TGCAGCGTTTCCCGGGACAAGACCCGGGAAGCTTTCTTT
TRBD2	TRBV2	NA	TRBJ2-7	CASSLAGGAYEQYF	TGTGCCAGCAGCCTAGCGGGGGGCGCCTACGAGCAGTACTTC
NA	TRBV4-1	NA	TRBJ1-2	CATSTISGPVGGYTF	TGCGCCACCTCGACGATATCGGGCCCCGTCGGAGGCTACACCTTC
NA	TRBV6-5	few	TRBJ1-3	CASSYQPGNTIYF	TGTGCCAGCAGTTACCAACCGGGAAACACCATATATTTT
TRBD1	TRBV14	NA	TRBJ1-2	CASSLAGTGPYGYTF	TGTGCCAGCAGCCTCGCCGGGACAGGGCCCTATGGCTACACCTTC
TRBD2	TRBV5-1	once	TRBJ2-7	CASSLASGGAYEQYF	TGCGCCAGCAGCTTGGCCTCCGGGGGGGCATACGAGCAGTACTTC